A selection of T cell receptor beta chains follows, all from one sample in a study of blood T cell repertoires in COVID-19. Libraries were prepared by immunoSEQ multiplex PCR; TCRdb keeps only in-frame clonotypes and omits some of them. The table has approximately 51,000 clones, approximately 87% seen once. The sample consisted of peripheral blood. These receptor sequences come from an elderly woman with COVID-19, enrolled during active disease. The CDR3 runs from the conserved cysteine through the conserved F or W. D genes are given only for firm matches. The size entry is marked missing in some rows and otherwise reads once, few, many or a size class.

j_call cdr3_length clone_size d_call v_call cdr3_aa cdr3_nt
TRBJ1-6 17 NA TRBD1 TRBV11-2 CASTATGVSSYNSPLHF TGTGCCAGCACCGCCACAGGGGTATCCTCCTATAATTCACCCCTCCACTTT
TRBJ2-7 14 NA NA TRBV6-5 CASSYNTGRYEQYF TGTGCCAGCAGCTACAACACAGGGCGCTACGAGCAGTACTTC
TRBJ1-5 15 NA TRBD1 TRBV27 CASSAGTGGASPQHF TGTGCCAGCAGTGCCGGGACAGGGGGCGCCTCTCCCCAGCATTTT
TRBJ1-1 13 NA TRBD1 TRBV10-3 CAISHKGAVEAFF TGTGCCATCAGTCATAAGGGGGCTGTTGAAGCTTTCTTT
TRBJ2-5 14 once NA TRBV28 CASSYRSIQETQYF TGTGCCAGCAGTTACAGGTCTATCCAAGAGACCCAGTACTTC
TRBJ2-1 14 NA NA TRBV6-5 CASSYFSAYNEQFF TGTGCCAGCAGTTACTTCTCCGCCTACAATGAGCAGTTCTTC
TRBJ2-3 14 NA NA TRBV7-2 CASSFGTPADTQYF TGTGCCAGCAGCTTCGGGACTCCTGCAGATACGCAGTATTTT
TRBJ2-3 16 NA TRBD2 TRBV19 CASSPRPGGGPDTQYF TGTGCCAGTAGTCCCCGGCCGGGAGGCGGACCAGATACGCAGTATTTT
TRBJ1-2 15 NA TRBD1 TRBV29-1 CSVDEMGQLLYGYTF TGCAGCGTTGATGAGATGGGACAGCTCCTCTATGGCTACACCTTC
TRBJ2-2 14 NA TRBD1 TRBV24-1 CATRGQGAVGELFF TGTGCCACCCGGGGACAGGGGGCGGTCGGGGAGCTGTTTTTT
TRBJ1-3 14 once NA TRBV19 CASTLRISGNTIYF TGTGCCAGTACATTGCGAATCTCTGGAAACACCATATATTTT
TRBJ2-1 15 NA TRBD1 TRBV25-1 CAIPYRDRDAGEQFF TGTGCCATCCCTTACCGGGACAGGGATGCGGGGGAGCAGTTCTTC
TRBJ1-5 15 NA NA TRBV28 CASSHKSGSNQPQHF TGTGCCAGCAGCCATAAATCGGGTAGCAATCAGCCCCAGCATTTT
TRBJ1-6 13 NA TRBD1 TRBV9 CASSHRQGSPLHF TGTGCCAGCAGCCACCGACAGGGGTCACCCCTCCACTTT
TRBJ2-5 13 NA NA TRBV6-4 CASSTERGAAQYF TGTGCCAGCAGTACAGAGCGCGGGGCGGCCCAGTACTTC
TRBJ1-5 18 few TRBD1 TRBV4-1 CASSQEDRGSGSNQPQHF TGCGCCAGCAGCCAAGAGGACAGGGGGAGCGGTAGCAATCAGCCCCAGCATTTT
TRBJ1-2 15 NA TRBD1 TRBV5-6 CASSYPSTGSYGYTF TGTGCCAGCAGCTACCCCTCGACAGGGTCCTATGGCTACACCTTC
TRBJ2-3 16 NA TRBD1 TRBV5-6 CASSKTGTGSTDTQYF TGTGCCAGCAGTAAGACCGGGACAGGGAGCACAGATACGCAGTATTTT
TRBJ1-6 17 NA NA TRBV7-2 CASSLLPASSYNSPLHF TGTGCCAGCAGCTTATTACCGGCTAGCTCCTATAATTCACCCCTCCACTTT
TRBJ2-5 13 NA NA TRBV7-3 CASSLIGGETQYF TGTGCCAGCAGCTTAATTGGAGGAGAGACCCAGTACTTC
TRBJ2-5 14 once NA TRBV4-2 CASSQDSSFETQYF TGTGCCAGCAGCCAGGACAGTTCTTTTGAGACCCAGTACTTC
TRBJ2-3 14 once NA TRBV6-5 CASSDNWATDTQYF TGTGCCAGCAGCGACAATTGGGCCACAGATACGCAGTATTTT
TRBJ1-6 15 NA TRBD1 TRBV13 CASSSRTGIGSPLHF TGTGCCAGCAGCTCAAGGACAGGGATTGGGTCACCCCTCCACTTT
TRBJ1-3 15 NA NA TRBV7-9 CASSSTMGPGNTIYF TGTGCCAGCAGCTCCACCATGGGGCCCGGAAACACCATATATTTT
TRBJ1-5 15 NA NA TRBV25-1 CASSERRRLNQPQHF TGTGCCAGCAGTGAACGGCGGCGGCTCAATCAGCCCCAGCATTTT
TRBJ1-2 14 NA NA TRBV5-4 CASSFAGSGAGYTF TGTGCCAGCAGCTTCGCGGGTTCGGGTGCAGGCTACACCTTC
TRBJ1-5 16 NA NA TRBV4-1 CASSQAETGHRQPQHF TGCGCCAGCAGCCAAGCGGAGACAGGTCACCGTCAGCCCCAGCATTTT
TRBJ2-7 14 NA TRBD1 TRBV7-9 CASSSQGALNEQYF TGTGCCAGCAGCTCCCAGGGGGCTTTGAACGAGCAGTACTTC
TRBJ2-2 15 few NA TRBV3-1/TRBV3-2 CASSPRGSNTGELFF TGTGCCAGCAGCCCCCGGGGTTCGAACACCGGGGAGCTGTTTTTT
TRBJ1-3 14 NA NA TRBV2 CASSGTDSGNTIYF TGTGCCAGCAGTGGAACAGACTCTGGAAACACCATATATTTT
TRBJ1-6 16 once NA TRBV18 CASSPAKSSYNSPLHF TGTGCCAGCTCACCCGCCAAGAGCTCCTATAATTCACCCCTCCACTTT
TRBJ2-1 21 once TRBD2 TRBV4-2 CASSQDYGFVAGVISYNEQFF TGTGCCAGCAGCCAAGATTATGGGTTTGTAGCGGGAGTTATTTCCTACAATGAGCAGTTCTTC
TRBJ1-2 15 NA TRBD1 TRBV3-1/TRBV3-2 CASSQGTTGDFGYTF TGTGCCAGCAGCCAAGGGACCACAGGGGATTTTGGCTACACCTTC
TRBJ2-7 15 NA NA TRBV15 CATSRGQGPVYEQYF TGTGCCACCAGCAGAGGGCAGGGTCCGGTCTACGAGCAGTACTTC
TRBJ1-2 13 NA NA TRBV4-1 CASSSQPRFGYTF TGCGCCAGCAGCTCCCAACCGCGGTTTGGCTACACCTTC
TRBJ1-2 17 once NA TRBV4-1 CASSQGSWGPLVRGYTF TGCGCCAGCAGCCAAGGATCTTGGGGGCCCCTCGTTCGCGGCTACACCTTC
TRBJ1-3 19 once NA TRBV1 CTSSQEGHRNPSSGNTIYF TGCACCAGCAGCCAAGAGGGACACCGAAACCCGAGCTCTGGAAACACCATATATTTT
TRBJ1-2 14 NA TRBD1 TRBV28 CASSNGQGAWGYTF TGTGCCAGCAGTAACGGACAGGGGGCGTGGGGCTACACCTTC
TRBJ2-5 15 NA NA TRBV29-1 CSVEGFAGFGETQYF TGCAGCGTCGAGGGGTTTGCGGGGTTCGGGGAGACCCAGTACTTC
TRBJ1-2 17 NA NA TRBV14 CASSQDVGFAGNHGYTF TGTGCCAGCAGCCAAGATGTGGGGTTTGCAGGGAACCATGGCTACACCTTC
TRBJ2-7 13 NA TRBD1 TRBV3-1/TRBV3-2 CASSSYRGYEQYF TGTGCCAGCAGCTCGTACAGGGGCTACGAGCAGTACTTC
TRBJ2-1 15 NA NA TRBV18 CASSPTGGLRNEQFF TGTGCCAGCTCACCCACAGGGGGACTAAGAAATGAGCAGTTCTTC
TRBJ2-2 14 NA NA TRBV5-5 CASSLASNTGELFF TGTGCCAGCAGCTTGGCCTCGAACACCGGGGAGCTGTTTTTT
TRBJ1-4 15 NA TRBD1 TRBV18 CASSPRTGGNEKLFF TGTGCCAGCTCACCACGGACAGGTGGAAACGAAAAACTGTTTTTT
TRBJ1-6 17 NA NA TRBV15 CATSRQFTGQSNSPLHF TGTGCCACCAGCAGACAATTTACCGGACAGTCTAATTCACCCCTCCACTTT
TRBJ1-3 16 NA TRBD1 TRBV6-5 CASSYRQGYSGNTIYF TGTGCCAGCAGTTACAGACAGGGGTACTCTGGAAACACCATATATTTT
TRBJ1-1 13 NA TRBD1 TRBV7-3 CASSQGVNTEAFF TGTGCCAGCAGCCAGGGGGTGAACACTGAAGCTTTCTTT
TRBJ2-7 14 NA NA TRBV27 CASNPRADSYEQYF TGTGCCAGCAATCCCAGGGCCGACTCCTACGAGCAGTACTTC
TRBJ1-1 15 NA TRBD1 TRBV2 CASSYGQGRNTEAFF TGTGCCAGCAGCTACGGACAGGGGCGGAACACTGAAGCTTTCTTT
TRBJ2-1 15 NA NA TRBV24-1 CATSDPTSYGNEQFF TGTGCCACCAGTGATCCTACTAGCTACGGCAATGAGCAGTTCTTC
TRBJ1-1 14 NA TRBD1 TRBV18 CASSRDRVGTEAFF TGTGCCAGCTCGCGCGACAGGGTCGGGACTGAAGCTTTCTTT
TRBJ2-7 16 NA NA TRBV24-1 CATSDKDRTGQFPQYF TGTGCCACCAGTGATAAGGACAGAACCGGCCAGTTTCCACAGTACTTC
TRBJ2-7 12 NA NA TRBV5-6 CASSLGQVMQYF TGTGCCAGCAGCTTGGGTCAGGTGATGCAGTACTTC
TRBJ2-7 14 once NA TRBV6-5 CASSSRQVGNEQYF TGTGCCAGCAGTTCCCGGCAGGTAGGAAACGAGCAGTACTTC
TRBJ1-1 16 NA TRBD1 TRBV4-2 CASSQGTGTMNTEAFF TGTGCCAGCAGCCAAGGGACAGGGACCATGAACACTGAAGCTTTCTTT
TRBJ1-6 15 NA TRBD1 TRBV28 CASRWTGSYNSPLHF TGTGCCAGCAGGTGGACAGGGTCCTATAATTCACCCCTCCACTTT